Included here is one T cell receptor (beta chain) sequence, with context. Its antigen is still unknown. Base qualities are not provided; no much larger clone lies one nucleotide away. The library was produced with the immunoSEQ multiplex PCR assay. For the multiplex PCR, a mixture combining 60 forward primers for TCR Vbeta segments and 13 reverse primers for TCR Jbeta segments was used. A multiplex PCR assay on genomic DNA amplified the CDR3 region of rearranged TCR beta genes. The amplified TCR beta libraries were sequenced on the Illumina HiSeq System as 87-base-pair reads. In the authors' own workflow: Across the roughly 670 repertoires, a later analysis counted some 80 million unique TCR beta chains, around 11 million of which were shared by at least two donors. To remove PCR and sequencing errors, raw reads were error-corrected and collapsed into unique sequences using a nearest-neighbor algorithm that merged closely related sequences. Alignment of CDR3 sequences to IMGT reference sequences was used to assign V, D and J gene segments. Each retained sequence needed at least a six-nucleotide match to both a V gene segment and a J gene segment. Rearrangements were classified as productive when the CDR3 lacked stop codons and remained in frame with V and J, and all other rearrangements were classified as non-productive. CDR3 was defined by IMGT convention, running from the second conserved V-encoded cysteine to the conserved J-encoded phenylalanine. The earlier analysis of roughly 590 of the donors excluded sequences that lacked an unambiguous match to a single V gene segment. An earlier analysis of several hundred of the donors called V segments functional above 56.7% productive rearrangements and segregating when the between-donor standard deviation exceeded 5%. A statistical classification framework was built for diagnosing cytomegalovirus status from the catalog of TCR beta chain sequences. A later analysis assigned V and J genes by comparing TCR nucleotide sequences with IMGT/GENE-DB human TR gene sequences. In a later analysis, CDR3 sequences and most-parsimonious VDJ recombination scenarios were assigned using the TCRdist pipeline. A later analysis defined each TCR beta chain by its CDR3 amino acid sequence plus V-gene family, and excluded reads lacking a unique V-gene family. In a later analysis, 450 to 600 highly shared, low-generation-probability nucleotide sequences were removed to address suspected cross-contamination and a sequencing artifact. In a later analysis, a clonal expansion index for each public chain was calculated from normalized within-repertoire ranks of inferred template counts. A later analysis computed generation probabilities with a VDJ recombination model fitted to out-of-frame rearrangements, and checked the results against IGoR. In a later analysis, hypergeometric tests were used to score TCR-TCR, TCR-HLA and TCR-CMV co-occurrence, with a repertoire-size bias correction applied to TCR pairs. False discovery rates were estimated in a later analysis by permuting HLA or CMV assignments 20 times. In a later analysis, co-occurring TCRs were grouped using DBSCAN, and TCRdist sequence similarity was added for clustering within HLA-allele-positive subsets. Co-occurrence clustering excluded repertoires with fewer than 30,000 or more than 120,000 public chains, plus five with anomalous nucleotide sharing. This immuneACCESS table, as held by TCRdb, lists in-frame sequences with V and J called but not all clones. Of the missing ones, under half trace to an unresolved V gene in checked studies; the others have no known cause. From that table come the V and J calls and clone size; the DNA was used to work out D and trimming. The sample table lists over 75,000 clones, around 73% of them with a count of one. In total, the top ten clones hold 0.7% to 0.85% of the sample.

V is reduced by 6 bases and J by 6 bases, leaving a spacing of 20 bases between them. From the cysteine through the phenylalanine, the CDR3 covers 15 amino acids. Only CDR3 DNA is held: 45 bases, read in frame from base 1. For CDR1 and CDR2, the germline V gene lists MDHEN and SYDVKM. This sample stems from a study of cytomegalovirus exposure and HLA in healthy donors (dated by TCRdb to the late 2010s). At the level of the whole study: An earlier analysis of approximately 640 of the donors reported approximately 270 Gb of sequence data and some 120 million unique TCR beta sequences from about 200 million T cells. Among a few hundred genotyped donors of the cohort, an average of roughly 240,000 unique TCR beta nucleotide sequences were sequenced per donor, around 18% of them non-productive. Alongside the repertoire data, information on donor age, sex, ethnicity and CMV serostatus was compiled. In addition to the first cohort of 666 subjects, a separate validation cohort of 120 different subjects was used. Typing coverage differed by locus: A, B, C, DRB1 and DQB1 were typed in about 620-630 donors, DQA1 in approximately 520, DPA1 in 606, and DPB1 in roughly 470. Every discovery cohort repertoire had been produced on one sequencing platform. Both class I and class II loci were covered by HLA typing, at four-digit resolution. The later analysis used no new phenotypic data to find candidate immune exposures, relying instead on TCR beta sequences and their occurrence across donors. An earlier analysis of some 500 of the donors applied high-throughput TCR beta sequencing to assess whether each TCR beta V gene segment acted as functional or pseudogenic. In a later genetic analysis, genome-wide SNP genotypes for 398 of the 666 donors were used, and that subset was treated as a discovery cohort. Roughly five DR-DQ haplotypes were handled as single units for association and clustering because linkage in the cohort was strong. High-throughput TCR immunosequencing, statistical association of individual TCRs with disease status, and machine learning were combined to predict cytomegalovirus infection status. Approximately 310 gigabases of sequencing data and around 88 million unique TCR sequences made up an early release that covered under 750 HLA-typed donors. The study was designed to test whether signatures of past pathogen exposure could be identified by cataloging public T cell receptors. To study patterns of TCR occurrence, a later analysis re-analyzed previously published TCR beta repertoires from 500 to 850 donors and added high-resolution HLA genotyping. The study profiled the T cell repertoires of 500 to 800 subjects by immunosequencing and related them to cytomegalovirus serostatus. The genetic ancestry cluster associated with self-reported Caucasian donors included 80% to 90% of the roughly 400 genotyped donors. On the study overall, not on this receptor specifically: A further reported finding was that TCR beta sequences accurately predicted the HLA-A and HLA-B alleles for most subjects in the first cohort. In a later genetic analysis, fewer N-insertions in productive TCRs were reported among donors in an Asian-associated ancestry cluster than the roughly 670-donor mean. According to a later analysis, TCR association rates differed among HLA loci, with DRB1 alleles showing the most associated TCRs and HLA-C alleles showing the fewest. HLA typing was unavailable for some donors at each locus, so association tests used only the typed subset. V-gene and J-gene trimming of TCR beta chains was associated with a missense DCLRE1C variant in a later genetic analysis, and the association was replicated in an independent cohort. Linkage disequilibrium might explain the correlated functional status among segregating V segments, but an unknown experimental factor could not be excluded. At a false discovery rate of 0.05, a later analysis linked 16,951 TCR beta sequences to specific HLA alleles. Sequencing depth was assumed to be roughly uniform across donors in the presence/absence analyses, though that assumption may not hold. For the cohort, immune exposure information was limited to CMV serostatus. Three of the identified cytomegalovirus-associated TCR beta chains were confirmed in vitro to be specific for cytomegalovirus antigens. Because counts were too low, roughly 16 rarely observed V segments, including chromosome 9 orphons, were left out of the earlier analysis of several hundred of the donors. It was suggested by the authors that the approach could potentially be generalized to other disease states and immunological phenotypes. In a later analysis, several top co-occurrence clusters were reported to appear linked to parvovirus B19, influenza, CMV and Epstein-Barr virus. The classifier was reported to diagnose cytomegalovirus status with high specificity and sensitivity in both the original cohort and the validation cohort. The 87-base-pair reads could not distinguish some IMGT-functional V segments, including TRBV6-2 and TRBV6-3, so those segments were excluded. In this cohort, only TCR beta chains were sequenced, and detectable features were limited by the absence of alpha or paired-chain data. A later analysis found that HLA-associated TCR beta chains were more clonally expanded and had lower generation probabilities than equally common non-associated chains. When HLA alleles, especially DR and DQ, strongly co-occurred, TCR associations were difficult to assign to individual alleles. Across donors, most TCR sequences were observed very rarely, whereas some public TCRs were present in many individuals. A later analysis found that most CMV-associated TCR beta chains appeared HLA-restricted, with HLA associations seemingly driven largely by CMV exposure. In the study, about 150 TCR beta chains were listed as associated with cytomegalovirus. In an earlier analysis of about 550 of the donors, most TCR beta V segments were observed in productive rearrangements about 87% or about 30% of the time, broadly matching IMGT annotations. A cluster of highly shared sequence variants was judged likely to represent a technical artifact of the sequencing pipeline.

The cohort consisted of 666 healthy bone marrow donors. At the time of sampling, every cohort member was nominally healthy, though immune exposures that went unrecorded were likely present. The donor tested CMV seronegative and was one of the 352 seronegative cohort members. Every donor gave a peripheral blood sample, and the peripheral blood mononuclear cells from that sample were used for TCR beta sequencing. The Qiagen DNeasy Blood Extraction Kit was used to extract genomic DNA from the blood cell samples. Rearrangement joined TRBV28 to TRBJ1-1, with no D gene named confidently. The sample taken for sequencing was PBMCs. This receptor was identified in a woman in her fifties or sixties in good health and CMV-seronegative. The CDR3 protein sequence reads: CASSSLAPRAAEAFF. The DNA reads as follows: TGTGCCAGCAGCTCCCTAGCACCGCGTGCCGCTGAAGCTTTCTTT. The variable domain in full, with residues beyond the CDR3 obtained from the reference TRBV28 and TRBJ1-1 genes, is DVKVTQSSRYLVKRTGEKVFLECVQDMDHENMFWYRQDPGLGLRLIYFSYDVKMKEKGDIPEGYSVSREKKERFSLILESASTNQTSMYLCASSSLAPRAAEAFFGQGTRLTVV.